The 8 T cell receptor beta chains listed next were all sequenced from one sample in a study of early T cells in non-severe SARS-CoV-2 infection. TCRdb recomputed calls from the 5' RACE reads with MiXCR, one row per CDR3 protein. Among fewer than 85,000 distinct CDR3 sequences, roughly 12% were seen once, and the ten largest hold about 5%. What was sequenced was whole blood. These TCRs come from an adult who was a healthcare worker with PCR-confirmed SARS-CoV-2 infection or an uninfected control (not recorded which).

This clonotype was counted ten times or more. The V call is TRBV20-1, the J call TRBJ1-1; no clear D. CDR1 and CDR2 (germline): DFQATT, SNEGSKA (reference sequence). The V and J ends lost 3 bases and 8 bases respectively, with 10 bases between them. The CDR3 has 11 residues. This chain's CDR3 is CSASLGREAFF. The CDR3 nucleotides are TGCAGTGCTAGTTTAGGACGGGAAGCTTTCTTT.

CDR3 amino acids: CASRQQGANEKLFF. In nucleotides, the CDR3 is TGTGCCAGCCGCCAACAGGGGGCGAATGAAAAACTGTTTTTT. The rearrangement links TRBV27 to TRBJ1-4; 9 bases fit TRBD1. This CDR3 is 14 amino acids long. Germline V gene sequence: CDR1 MNHEY, CDR2 SMNVEV (reference sequence). The V and J ends lost 8 bases and 5 bases, in that order; junction bases with no gene match: 6.

On this clonotype: The junction and the germline gene differ at one end; a read error may be behind it. The chain has TRBV12-5 and TRBJ2-1, with no clear D. The CDR3 length is 14 residues. The germline V gene encodes CDR1 LGHNT and CDR2 FRNRAP. CDR3 DNA: TGTGCTAGCAAGGACCGCTTTTCCTACAATGTGCAGTTCTTC. Translation: CASKDRFSYNVQFF.

This clonotype was detected only a few times. The chain recombines TRBV29-1 with TRBJ2-5, with D uncertain. V was clipped by 1 base and J by 4 bases, with 7 bases between them. Germline V gives CDR1 SQVTM, CDR2 ANQGSEA. The CDR3 has 12 residues. For the CDR3, the DNA is TGCAGCGTTGAAGTGGTCGGAGAGACCCAGTACTTC. It encodes CSVEVVGETQYF.

This rearrangement joins TRBV18 to TRBJ2-7; 7 bases line up with TRBD1. With 3 bases clipped from V and 0 bases from J, the junction kept 8 bases outside the gene matches. CDR3 length: 16 amino acids. The germline gives CDR1 KGHSH, CDR2 LQKENI. The DNA for the CDR3 is TGTGCCAGCTCACCCCCGGGACAGAGAAGCTCCTACGAGCAGTACTTC. This sequence encodes CASSPPGQRSSYEQYF. The variable domain in full, with the rest retrieved from reference TRBV18 and TRBJ2-7, is NAGVMQNPRHLVRRRGQEARLRCSPMKGHSHVYWYRQLPEEGLKFMVYLQKENIIDESGMPKERFSAEFPKEGPSILRIQQVVRGDSAAYFCASSPPGQRSSYEQYFGPGTRLTVT.

In this sample, this clonotype turned up many times. The rearrangement uses TRBV11-2 and TRBJ1-1, with no clear D. Trimming took 5 bases from V and 1 from J, leaving 8 bases between them. Germline V lookup: CDR1 SGHAT, CDR2 FQNNGV. The CDR3 loop spans 13 amino acids. DNA of the CDR3: TGTGCCAGCAGCCCTGAGCCGAACACTGAAGCTTTCTTT. This gives the protein CASSPEPNTEAFF. Drawing the rest from reference TRBV11-2 and TRBJ1-1, the complete variable domain is EAGVAQSPRYKIIEKRQSVAFWCNPISGHATLYWYQQILGQGPKLLIQFQNNGVVDDSQLPKDRFSAERLKGVDSTLKIQPAKLEDSAVYLCASSPEPNTEAFFGQGTRLTVV.

In its sample, this clonotype was seen many times. The CDR3 DNA reads TGTGCCAGCAGTTACATTTACGGGTCAGGGGCCAACGTCCTGACTTTC. It is translated as CASSYIYGSGANVLTF. J is TRBJ2-6 and V is TRBV6-5, with D hard to call. V lost 2 bases and J lost 4, with 12 bases in between. Germline assignment: CDR1 MNHEY and CDR2 SVGAGI. This CDR3 comprises 16 residues.

The rearrangement links TRBV12-3 or TRBV12-4 to TRBJ2-1; D is possibly TRBD1 (5 bases). This CDR3 is built from 13 residues. The V end was cut by 3 bases, the J end by 7 bases, with 10 bases between. The CDR3 nucleotides read TGTGCCAGCAGTTTCGCAGGGTGGAATGAGCAGTTCTTC. Amino acid sequence: CASSFAGWNEQFF.